Below are 25 T cell receptor beta chains sequenced from a single sample in a study of blood T cell repertoires in COVID-19. Libraries were prepared by immunoSEQ multiplex PCR; TCRdb keeps only in-frame clonotypes and omits some of them. The data hold 110,000 or so clones, with under 90% observed a single time. The sequencing sample was made of peripheral blood. The receptors stem from a man aged 55 to 69 with acute or convalescent COVID-19.

This clone was detected only once. The chain links TRBV5-1 to TRBJ2-2; TRBD2 agrees at 8 bases. This CDR3 spans 18 amino acids. CDR1 is SGHRS and CDR2 is YFSETQ in the germline V gene. J lost 0 bases, V lost 0 bases, and 7 bases had no gene match. CDR3 nucleotides: TGCGCCAGCAGCTTGGCCACTAGCGGAGACGCGAACACCGGGGAGCTGTTTTTT. Protein sequence: CASSLATSGDANTGELFF.

This chain links TRBV5-1 with TRBJ1-1, with 7 positions matching TRBD1. J gave up 6 bases and V 5 bases, and 10 bases lay outside the gene matches. This CDR3 has 14 amino acids. From germline, CDR1 is SGHRS and CDR2 YFSETQ. As DNA, the CDR3 is TGCGCCAGCAGTGGAGGGGGCGCCGGCTCTGAAGCTTTCTTT. This sequence encodes CASSGGGAGSEAFF.

The CDR3 spells CASSLGDDRLNTEAFF. The CDR3 nucleotides are TGTGCCAGCAGTTTAGGGGACGACAGGCTGAACACTGAAGCTTTCTTT. This chain connects TRBV28 to TRBJ1-1; a weak D match, TRBD1 (6 bases). V dropped 2 bases and J dropped 0 bases, with 13 bases sitting between them. Germline lookup yields CDR1 MDHEN and CDR2 SYDVKM. The CDR3 covers 16 residues.

The rearrangement uses TRBV7-8 and TRBJ2-3; the match to TRBD1 covers 7 bases. Germline V gives CDR1 SGHVS, CDR2 FQNEAQ. V was clipped by 7 bases and J by 3 bases; unmatched bases: 10. The length of the CDR3 is 15 residues. This CDR3 reads CASKGTATGTDTQYF. The CDR3 DNA is TGTGCCAGCAAGGGCACGGCGACAGGGACAGATACGCAGTATTTT. The full variable domain, its missing parts supplied by reference TRBV7-8 and TRBJ2-3, is GAGVSQSPRYKVAKRGQDVALRCDPISGHVSLFWYQQALGQGPEFLTYFQNEAQLDKSGLPSDRFFAERPEGSVSTLKIQRTQQEDSAVYLCASKGTATGTDTQYFGPGTRLTVL.

The chain carries TRBV7-2 and TRBJ2-7, with D possibly matching TRBD1 (5 bases). Trimming removed 4 bases from V and 7 bases from J, with 14 bases in between. From germline, CDR1 is SGHTA and CDR2 FQGNSA. The CDR3 length is 13 residues. The CDR3 reads CASSSTAGSEQYF. The DNA of the CDR3 is TGTGCCAGCAGCTCGACCGCAGGGTCTGAGCAGTACTTC.

The chain employs TRBV7-6 and TRBJ1-2; 9 nucleotides line up with TRBD1. Per germline, CDR1 SGHVS and CDR2 FNYEAQ. V lost 5 bases and J lost 5; bases outside the gene matches: 3. There are 13 residues in the CDR3. Here the CDR3 reads CASSPGQGYGYTF. The CDR3 DNA follows: TGTGCCAGCAGCCCCGGACAGGGGTATGGCTACACCTTC.

This clone was counted once. The chain couples TRBV18 to TRBJ1-2; 9 bases are shared with TRBD1. The CDR3 is 15 amino acids. The V gene end was trimmed by 6 bases and the J gene end by 2 bases; junction bases not matched to a gene: 7. Germline V gene sequence: CDR1 KGHSH, CDR2 LQKENI. CDR3 residues: CASSTLGQGNYGYTF. CDR3 bases: TGTGCCAGCTCGACTTTGGGACAGGGAAACTATGGCTACACCTTC. Looking up the rest from reference TRBV18 and TRBJ1-2 gives the full variable domain: NAGVMQNPRHLVRRRGQEARLRCSPMKGHSHVYWYRQLPEEGLKFMVYLQKENIIDESGMPKERFSAEFPKEGPSILRIQQVVRGDSAAYFCASSTLGQGNYGYTFGSGTRLTVV.

In this sample, this clone turned up once. V and J are TRBV6-5 and TRBJ2-2; 11 positions match TRBD2. The CDR3 has 16 amino acids. Germline V gene data show CDR1 as MNHEY and CDR2 as SVGAGI. The J segment lost 5 bases and the V segment lost 2 bases, leaving 4 bases of the junction unmatched. This chain's CDR3 is CASSYTSGRPTGELFF. As DNA, the CDR3 is TGTGCCAGCAGTTACACTAGCGGGAGACCTACCGGGGAGCTGTTTTTT.

The rearrangement joins TRBV10-3 to TRBJ2-7; TRBD2 is a possible D gene (5 bases). Trimming cost V 0 bases and J 2 bases, with 14 bases left between them. From germline, CDR1 is ENHRY and CDR2 SYGVKD. This CDR3 has 16 residues. The chain's CDR3 is CAISESTRAAPYEQYF. The DNA of the CDR3 is TGTGCCATCAGTGAGTCGACGAGGGCAGCACCCTACGAGCAGTACTTC.

The chain combines TRBV9 with TRBJ2-5, with D perhaps matching TRBD2 (5 bases). The V and J ends lost 3 bases and 2 bases respectively, with 11 bases between them. There are 14 residues in the CDR3. The germline V gene has CDR1 SGDLS and CDR2 YYNGEE. The CDR3 sequence: CASSERAWQETQYF. The CDR3 coding sequence is TGTGCCAGCAGCGAGAGGGCCTGGCAAGAGACCCAGTACTTC.

The V gene is TRBV19, the J gene TRBJ2-1, with 12 bases fitting TRBD1. The germline V gene has CDR1 LNHDA and CDR2 SQIVND (reference sequence). The CDR3 is 15 amino acids. Losses at the gene ends were 3 bases for V and 10 bases for J; bases not matched to a gene: 7. The CDR3 coding sequence is TGTGCCAGTAGTATCTTGGGACAGGGGGCCGGGGAGCAGTTCTTC. Translation gives CASSILGQGAGEQFF.

The CDR3, as DNA: TGTGCCTGGAGTGTAAAAACAGGGAGGAACACTGAAGCTTTCTTT. Protein product: CAWSVKTGRNTEAFF. The chain links TRBV30 to TRBJ1-1; weak D call: TRBD1 (6 bases). The CDR3 is 15 residues long. Germline loops: CDR1 GTSNPN, CDR2 SVGIG (reference sequence). Trimming shortened V by 0 bases and J by 1 base, and 12 bases separated the two germline ends.

The chain carries TRBV10-3 and TRBJ1-2; the D is unclear. This CDR3 has 14 amino acids. With 2 bases removed from V and 1 base from J, the gap between germline ends came to 8 bases. Germline lookup yields CDR1 ENHRY and CDR2 SYGVKD. As DNA, the CDR3 is TGTGCCATCAGTGAGCCCGCGGATAACTATGGCTACACCTTC. The encoded protein is CAISEPADNYGYTF.

This chain uses TRBV5-4 with TRBJ1-1; 7 bases map to TRBD1. With V trimmed by 0 bases and J by 1 base, 6 bases remained unmatched. The CDR3 spans 16 residues. The germline CDR1 and CDR2 sequences are SGHNT and YYREEE (reference sequence). The CDR3 DNA follows: TGTGCCAGCAGCTTGGCTCCGGGACAGACGAACACTGAAGCTTTCTTT. This sequence encodes CASSLAPGQTNTEAFF. Using reference TRBV5-4 and TRBJ1-1 for the parts outside the CDR3, the full variable domain is ETGVTQSPTHLIKTRGQQVTLRCSSQSGHNTVSWYQQALGQGPQFIFQYYREEENGRGNFPPRFSGLQFPNYSSELNVNALELDDSALYLCASSLAPGQTNTEAFFGQGTRLTVV.

This clone showed up just a few times. This sequence joins TRBV28 and TRBJ2-2, with D unresolved. Germline V gene data show CDR1 as MDHEN and CDR2 as SYDVKM. This CDR3 is built from 15 residues. Between the trimmed V and J ends, which lost 5 bases and 5 bases, there was a span of 15 bases. CDR3 DNA: TGTGCCAGCAGTACTAACTATTTTTTAACCGGGGAGCTGTTTTTT. Its protein is CASSTNYFLTGELFF.

The chain recombines TRBV10-2 with TRBJ2-5, with D possibly TRBD2 on 5 matching bases. Between the trimmed V and J ends, which lost 0 bases and 5 bases, there was a span of 7 bases. In germline, CDR1 is WSHSY, CDR2 SAAADI. The CDR3 loop spans 13 amino acids. CDR3 bases: TGCGCCAGCAGTGAGTCGGGCGGGGAGACCCAGTACTTC. The encoded protein is CASSESGGETQYF.

The chain employs TRBV4-3 and TRBJ2-1; 10 nucleotides match TRBD2. The CDR3 consists of 16 residues. Germline CDR1 and CDR2: LGHNA and YSLEER. The V and J ends lost 5 bases and 8 bases, in that order; junction bases with no gene match: 12. The CDR3 reads CASSGLPGLARYEQFF. Here the CDR3 DNA reads TGCGCCAGCAGCGGGCTCCCGGGACTAGCGAGGTATGAGCAGTTCTTC.

V gene TRBV7-2 combines with J gene TRBJ2-5, with 12 bases fitting TRBD1. With 0 bases clipped from V and 4 bases from J, the junction kept 3 bases outside the gene matches. Germline V gene lookup returns CDR1 SGHTA and CDR2 FQGNSA. There are 16 residues in the CDR3. CDR3 residues: CASSLAGDRGRETQYF. CDR3 in DNA: TGTGCCAGCAGCTTAGCGGGGGACAGGGGGCGAGAGACCCAGTACTTC.

The chain is built from TRBV27 and TRBJ2-3; 7 positions match TRBD2. The CDR3 has 15 amino acids. J gave up 0 bases and V 4 bases, and 4 bases lay outside the gene matches. Germline V gives CDR1 MNHEY, CDR2 SMNVEV (reference sequence). The CDR3 loop reads CASSWGGVSTDTQYF. In nucleotides, the CDR3 is TGTGCCAGCAGTTGGGGGGGGGTAAGCACAGATACGCAGTATTTT.

The V gene is TRBV19, the J gene TRBJ1-2; D is possibly TRBD1 (5 bases). The germline V gene has CDR1 LNHDA and CDR2 SQIVND (reference sequence). This CDR3 contains 15 residues. Trimming shortened V by 5 bases and J by 8 bases, and 21 bases separated the two germline ends. The CDR3 sequence: CASSPGTSRAGGYTF. The DNA for the CDR3 is TGTGCCAGTAGTCCGGGGACTTCCCGGGCTGGGGGCTACACCTTC.

The rearrangement joins TRBV5-1 to TRBJ2-7, with 9 bases identical to TRBD1. The CDR3 is made up of 13 amino acids. V lost 3 bases, J lost 5 bases, and 3 bases stayed unmatched. Germline CDR1 and CDR2: SGHRS and YFSETQ. The CDR3 loop reads CASSWTGVNEQYF. As DNA, the CDR3 is TGCGCCAGCAGCTGGACAGGGGTTAACGAGCAGTACTTC.

The chain carries TRBV12-3 or TRBV12-4 and TRBJ2-7, with a tentative D call TRBD2 (5 bases). This CDR3 has 13 residues. V lost 5 bases and J 7 bases, leaving 15 bases between the germline ends. This chain's CDR3 is CASSREGPGEQYF. DNA for the CDR3: TGTGCCAGCAGTCGCGAGGGCCCGGGGGAGCAGTACTTC.

The chain combines TRBV11-3 with TRBJ2-3, with D unresolved. The CDR3 has 13 residues. With 2 bases removed from V and 3 bases from J, the gap between germline ends came to 6 bases. Germline V lookup: CDR1 SGHNT, CDR2 YENEEA. The CDR3 spells CASSLPPTDTQYF. CDR3 DNA sequence: TGTGCCAGCAGCTTACCCCCGACAGATACGCAGTATTTT.

This chain connects TRBV6-5 to TRBJ2-7; D might be TRBD2 (6 bases). Deletions cut 0 bases from V and 3 bases from J, with 12 bases between. Per germline, CDR1 MNHEY and CDR2 SVGAGI. CDR3 size: 15 residues. The CDR3 loop reads CASSYSILGGYEQYF. The DNA of the CDR3 is TGTGCCAGCAGTTACTCGATACTGGGAGGCTACGAGCAGTACTTC.

This clone came up a few times. The chain recombines TRBV9 with TRBJ2-3; TRBD2 agrees at 10 bases. Germline values: CDR1 SGDLS, CDR2 YYNGEE. V dropped 2 bases and J dropped 0; count of bases not matched to a gene: 12. This CDR3 spans 19 amino acids. In nucleotides, the CDR3 is TGTGCCAGCAGCGTGGGGGGGGCTAGCGGGAGTATAAGCACAGATACGCAGTATTTT. It is translated as CASSVGGASGSISTDTQYF.